These 30 T cell receptor beta chains originate from one sample sequenced in a study of CD8+CD57+ T cells in acquired aplastic anemia. Using genomic DNA as the template, TCR beta VDJ and CDR3 profiling was carried out. One entry per CDR3 protein results from TCRdb running MiXCR on the reads. The sample yields about 400,000 distinct CDR3 sequences, about two thirds seen once. The sample was sorted CD4+, CD8+, or CD8+CD57+ T cells (not recorded which) from PBMCs. These receptors were taken from a human donor in good health, serving as a control.

As concerns this clonotype: The junction departs from germline at one end; a sequencing error may be responsible. This CDR3 is CASSQGDSLLGELFF. The CDR3 DNA reads TGTGCCAGCAGCCAAGGGGACAGTCTCCTCGGGGAGCTGTTTTTT. J is TRBJ2-2 and V is TRBV15, with 7 bases fitting TRBD1. Germline V gene data show CDR1 as LNHNV and CDR2 as YYDKDF (reference sequence). The CDR3 is made up of 15 amino acids.

This clonotype was seen many times. V usage is TRBV20-1 and J usage is TRBJ1-5; D remains ambiguous. The V gene lost 5 bases and the J gene lost 0 bases, with 17 bases spanning the gap. CDR1 DFQATT and CDR2 SNEGSKA come from the germline V gene (reference sequence). CDR3 length equals 16 residues. DNA for the CDR3: TGCAGTGCTCCGAGCGGAGGGTGGAGTAGCAATCAGCCCCAGCATTTT. Protein product: CSAPSGGWSSNQPQHF.

In the case of this clonotype: The germline gene is not matched at one end of the junction; a read error may be the cause. This chain connects TRBV7-3 to TRBJ1-5; D is perhaps TRBD1 (6 bases). CDR3 length: 13 amino acids. CDR1 is SGHTA, CDR2 FQGTGA, per germline. The CDR3: CASSLGRGQPQQF. In nucleotides, the CDR3 is TGTGCCAGCAGCTTAGGACGAGGACAGCCCCAGCAGTTT.

This clonotype was detected many times. The chain carries TRBV19 and TRBJ2-6; D uncertain. V lost 6 bases and J 0 bases, leaving 15 bases between the germline ends. This CDR3 comprises 17 residues. CDR1 LNHDA and CDR2 SQIVND come from the germline V gene (reference sequence). The CDR3 loop reads CASSQYRTGSGANVLTF. The DNA of the CDR3 is TGTGCCAGTAGCCAATATCGGACGGGCTCTGGGGCCAACGTCCTGACTTTC.

The genes are TRBV7-2 and TRBJ2-5, with TRBD2 identical over 7 bases. The CDR3 runs 15 residues. Germline assignment: CDR1 SGHTA and CDR2 FQGNSA. After removal of 4 bases from V and 5 bases from J, the junction contained 10 bases not matched to a gene. The DNA of the CDR3 is TGTGCCAGCAGCTCCCAGGGAGGGGAACGGGAGACCCAGTACTTC. It specifies CASSSQGGERETQYF.

The rearrangement uses TRBV20-1 and TRBJ2-3; either TRBD1 or TRBD2 may fit D (5 bases each). This CDR3 has 16 amino acids. The V end lost 3 bases, the J end lost 11 bases, and 27 bases lay between the germline ends. Germline CDR1 and CDR2: DFQATT and SNEGSKA (reference sequence). CDR3 sequence: CSASAFRDVWGYEQYF. Written as DNA, the CDR3 is TGCAGTGCTAGTGCATTCCGGGACGTATGGGGCTACGAGCAGTATTTT.

This clonotype came up many times. J is TRBJ1-1 and V is TRBV6-5; 7 nucleotides line up with TRBD1. The CDR3 length is 15 residues. From germline, CDR1 is MNHEY and CDR2 SVGAGI. V lost 6 bases, J lost 3 bases, and 10 bases stayed unmatched. The CDR3 nucleotides are TGTGCCAGCAGACCGCAGGGGGTAAGGGACACTGAAGCTTTCTTT. Translating gives CASRPQGVRDTEAFF.

The CDR3 DNA reads TGCAGTGCTAGGACAGGGGGCAAACACGAGCAGTACTTC. As protein: CSARTGGKHEQYF. V and J are TRBV20-1 and TRBJ2-7; 10 bases line up with TRBD1. CDR3 length: 13 residues. Trimming removed 3 bases from V and 5 bases from J; junction bases left unmatched: 4. Germline V gene data show CDR1 as DFQATT and CDR2 as SNEGSKA (reference sequence).

For this clonotype: One end of the junction does not line up with germline, which may come from a read error. CDR3 DNA: TGCGCCAGCGGGGGGGGCGTTCACCATAGCACAGATTCGCAGTATTTT. This translates into CASGGGVHHSTDSQYF. This chain links TRBV7-4 with TRBJ2-3; 10 positions match TRBD2. The CDR3 is 16 amino acids. In germline, CDR1 is SGHVT, CDR2 SQSDAQ.

This chain links TRBV7-8 with TRBJ2-7; no definite D call. The V end was cut by 6 bases, the J end by 11 bases, with 26 bases between. The germline V gene has CDR1 SGHVS and CDR2 FQNEAQ. The CDR3 has 15 residues. The CDR3 loop reads CASSYQATRYLEEYF. In DNA form, the CDR3 reads TGTGCCAGCAGTTATCAGGCTACACGGTATCTAGAGGAGTACTTC.

Comments on this clonotype: One end of the junction fails to match germline, which may point to a read error. The chain couples TRBV7-4 to TRBJ1-4, with D possibly being TRBD1 (5 bases). There are 15 residues in the CDR3. The V gene's germline CDR1 is SGHVT and CDR2 SQSDAQ. The CDR3 protein is CASSRTGGGNEELFF. Here the CDR3 DNA reads TGTGCCAGCAGCCGGACTGGCGGGGGTAATGAGGAACTCTTTTTT. The full variable domain, rest sourced from reference TRBV7-4 and TRBJ1-4, is GAGVSQSPRYKVAKRGRDVALRCDSISGHVTLYWYRQTLGQGSEVLTYSQSDAQRDKSGRPSGRFSAERPERSVSTLKIQRTEQGDSAVYLCASSRTGGGNEELFFGSGTQLSVL.

This clonotype showed up many times. As DNA, the CDR3 is TGCAGTGCTAGAAGGCAGGGGGAGGACACCATATATTTT. This encodes CSARRQGEDTIYF. This sequence joins TRBV20-1 and TRBJ1-3, with 7 bases lining up with TRBD1. The CDR3 extends over 13 amino acids. The V gene end was trimmed by 2 bases and the J gene end by 8 bases; junction bases not matched to a gene: 6. From germline, CDR1 is DFQATT and CDR2 SNEGSKA (reference sequence).

Regarding this clonotype: Mismatch with germline at one junction end may stem from a read error. The genes are TRBV19 and TRBJ1-6; D not certain. The CDR3 covers 12 residues. CDR1 and CDR2 from the germline V gene are LNHDA and SQIVND (reference sequence). The CDR3 loop is CASSLTDSTQPF. CDR3 bases: TGTGCCAGTAGTCTCACGGATTCCACCCAGCCCTTT.

This rearrangement joins TRBV4-1 to TRBJ1-2, with TRBD1 as a possible D gene (5 bases). The CDR3 is made up of 15 amino acids. Germline V gene sequence: CDR1 MGHRA, CDR2 YSYEKL. Trimming took 0 bases from V and 4 from J, leaving 12 bases between them. The CDR3 coding sequence is TGCGCCAGCAGCCAAGAGTCGGACAAGTTCTATGGCTACACCTTC. This translates into CASSQESDKFYGYTF.

The rearrangement links TRBV6-2 or TRBV6-3 to TRBJ2-7; 7 nucleotides agree with TRBD1. The CDR3 spans 18 residues. Germline V gene data show CDR1 as MNHEY and CDR2 as SVGEGT. V was clipped by 5 bases and J by 7 bases; unmatched bases: 23. The CDR3 nucleotides are TGTGCCAGCAGTGACCTACACAGGGGTCGAATGGGGGCACGAGAGCAGTACTTC. Its translation is CASSDLHRGRMGAREQYF.

The chain carries TRBV10-2 and TRBJ2-7; 8 bases are a match to TRBD2. There are 14 residues in the CDR3. The trim removed 4 bases at V and 7 bases at J, leaving 9 bases unmatched. CDR1 is WSHSY, CDR2 SAAADI, per germline. CDR3: CASSGAGGAGEQYF. CDR3 sequence (DNA): TGCGCCAGCAGTGGGGCCGGGGGGGCGGGGGAGCAGTACTTC.

The rearrangement uses TRBV2 and TRBJ1-1, with a possible D match to TRBD1 (6 bases). Trimming removed 6 bases from V and 6 bases from J, with 14 bases in between. Germline-derived CDR1 and CDR2 are SNHLY and FYNNEI. The CDR3 spans 13 residues. The CDR3 sequence is CASSVRGGPEAFF. For the CDR3, the DNA is TGTGCCAGCAGCGTAAGAGGGGGGCCTGAAGCTTTCTTT.

In the case of this clonotype: Germline and junction disagree at one end, which may indicate a read error. The chain is built from TRBV19 and TRBJ1-5; 7 bases line up with TRBD1. The germline V gene has CDR1 LNHDA and CDR2 SQIVND (reference sequence). The CDR3 is 15 residues long. This CDR3 reads CASSIGAGGGQPQHF. CDR3 coding DNA: TGTGCCAGTAGTATAGGGGCAGGGGGTGGTCAGCCCCAGCACTTC.

The chain links TRBV10-3 to TRBJ1-2; D gene uncertain. The V gene's germline CDR1 is ENHRY and CDR2 SYGVKD. With 4 bases removed from V and 0 bases from J, the gap between germline ends came to 3 bases. The CDR3 contains 12 residues. CDR3 protein: CAISGANYGYTF. In DNA form, the CDR3 reads TGTGCCATCAGTGGAGCTAACTATGGCTACACCTTC.

At least ten counts were recorded for this clonotype. CDR3 coding DNA: TGTGCCAGCAGTTACGCCAGGACCGGGACTGAAGCTTTCTTT. Amino acid sequence: CASSYARTGTEAFF. The chain uses TRBV6-6 and TRBJ1-1, with D unresolved. Trimming removed 2 bases from V and 5 bases from J, with 12 bases in between. The germline V gene has CDR1 MNHNY and CDR2 SVGAGI (reference sequence). CDR3 length: 14 amino acids.

The J gene is TRBJ1-5, the V gene TRBV7-2, with 8 bases lining up with TRBD1. The CDR3 sequence is 16 residues long. Losses at the gene ends were 8 bases for V and 13 bases for J; bases not matched to a gene: 22. CDR1 is SGHTA and CDR2 is FQGNSA in the germline V gene. Here the CDR3 reads CASGQTGESYNEQQHF. CDR3 coding DNA: TGTGCCAGCGGACAGACAGGGGAGTCCTACAATGAGCAGCAGCATTTT.

As to this clonotype: The conserved phenylalanine or tryptophan normally closing the CDR3 is absent here, so this likely arose from a read error. V usage is TRBV19 and J usage is TRBJ1-2; a weak D match, TRBD1 (6 bases). This CDR3 region has 15 residues. Per the germline V gene, CDR1 is LNHDA and CDR2 is SQIVND (reference sequence). CDR3 residues: CASSQETGETYCYTL. CDR3 sequence (DNA): TGTGCCAGTAGTCAAGAGACAGGAGAGACCTATTGCTACACCCTC.

The V gene is TRBV19, the J gene TRBJ1-1; no firm D call. The length of the CDR3 is 11 residues. V was pared by 1 base and J by 8 bases, with 5 bases between. Germline CDR1 and CDR2: LNHDA and SQIVND (reference sequence). The CDR3, as DNA: TGTGCCAGTAGTATAGGTTACGAAGCTTTCTTT. Translated: CASSIGYEAFF.

This sequence joins TRBV3-1 and TRBJ2-5; D not certain. Germline V CDR1 and CDR2: LGHDT, YNNKEL (reference sequence). The CDR3 extends over 11 amino acids. The V end was cut by 1 base, the J end by 12 bases, with 9 bases between. The CDR3 protein is CASSQGYEKYF. The CDR3 bases are TGTGCCAGCAGCCAAGGTTACGAGAAGTACTTC.

The V and J genes are TRBV25-1 and TRBJ1-4; 8 nucleotides line up with TRBD1. Germline V lookup: CDR1 MGHDK, CDR2 SYGVNS. J lost 14 bases, V lost 2 bases, and 10 bases had no gene match. The CDR3 has 14 amino acids. The CDR3 region has the DNA TGTGCCAGCAGTGAACAGGGGGCGACTGAAGAGCTGTTTTTT. It is translated as CASSEQGATEELFF. The full variable domain, rest sourced from reference TRBV25-1 and TRBJ1-4, is EADIYQTPRYLVIGTGKKITLECSQTMGHDKMYWYQQDPGMELHLIHYSYGVNSTEKGDLSSESTVSRIRTEHFPLTLESARPSHTSQYLCASSEQGATEELFFGSGTQLSVL.

CDR3 in amino acids: CASSEVQGVGEKLFF. The CDR3 DNA is TGTGCCAGCAGTGAAGTTCAGGGCGTTGGTGAAAAACTGTTTTTT. J is TRBJ1-4 and V is TRBV2; possibly TRBD1 for D (5 bases). CDR1 SNHLY and CDR2 FYNNEI come from the germline V gene. The CDR3 totals 15 residues. Trimming pared 1 base from V and 7 bases from J, leaving 13 bases between.

A single count supports this clonotype. The chain recombines TRBV5-1 with TRBJ2-6, with TRBD2 as a possible D gene (6 bases). Trimming stripped 0 bases from V and 4 bases from J, with 11 bases between. Germline CDR1 is SGHRS and CDR2 is YFSETQ. The CDR3 is 16 amino acids. CDR3 DNA: TGCGCCAGCAGCTTGGGTTATCTAGCGGGGGCCAACGTCCTGACTTTC. Translating gives CASSLGYLAGANVLTF.

Concerning this clonotype itself: A much more abundant neighbour one base away suggests this may be a read error. The conserved phenylalanine or tryptophan normally closing the CDR3 is absent here, so this likely arose from a read error. This chain joins TRBV6-1 and TRBJ1-6; D ambiguous. Germline assignment: CDR1 MNHNS and CDR2 SASEGT. V shed 1 base and J shed 10 bases, with 2 bases lying between them. The CDR3 loop spans 11 amino acids. CDR3 sequence reads: CASSEGSPLHS. In nucleotides, the CDR3 is TGTGCCAGCAGTGAAGGATCACCCCTCCACTCT.

The chain's CDR3 is CASSALAGEGYEQYF. The CDR3 bases are TGTGCCAGCAGTGCTCTAGCGGGGGAGGGCTACGAGCAGTACTTC. The rearrangement uses TRBV2 and TRBJ2-7, with TRBD2 matching over 10 bases. Germline V gene lookup returns CDR1 SNHLY and CDR2 FYNNEI. V lost 4 bases to trimming and J lost 3 bases; unmatched junction nucleotides: 6. This CDR3 is built from 15 residues.

This clonotype was found many times. V gene TRBV6-2 or TRBV6-3 combines with J gene TRBJ2-5, with 7 bases that match TRBD1. The trim removed 6 bases at V and 2 bases at J, leaving 3 bases unmatched. The CDR3 runs 13 residues. Per the germline V gene, CDR1 is MNHEY and CDR2 is SVGEGT. DNA of the CDR3: TGTGCCAGCAGGAGACAGGGTCAAGAGACCCAGTACTTC. It is translated as CASRRQGQETQYF.